This T cell receptor (beta chain) comes out of a study of cytomegalovirus exposure and HLA in healthy donors. Study-wide results and limits: Later analysis placed DRB1 highest and HLA-C lowest in TCR association rates, which differed by HLA locus. It was assumed in the presence/absence analyses that sequencing depth was roughly uniform across donors. Later on, analysis showed that most CMV-associated TCR beta chains appeared to be HLA-restricted.

A remark on this clone: Its antigen is currently unknown.

Vbeta (60) and Jbeta (13) primers were used in the PCR. The data were produced by immunoSEQ multiplex PCR, yet TCRdb's version contains in-frame clones alone and is incomplete. The sample has nearly 110,000 clones, about 80% seen once. This CDR3 has 14 residues. Germline V gives CDR1 ENHRY, CDR2 SYGVKD. Trimming shortened V by 0 bases and J by 3 bases, and 8 bases separated the two germline ends. Sequencing was performed on PBMCs. This sequence was found in a young man in good health and CMV-seropositive. The chain links TRBV10-3 to TRBJ1-1; D is possibly TRBD1 (6 bases). The CDR3 sequence is CAISESDSYTEAFF. The CDR3 nucleotides are TGTGCCATCAGTGAGTCGGACAGCTACACTGAAGCTTTCTTT.